Each of the 20 T cell receptor beta chains below was sequenced from the same sample in a study of control samples from healthy donors and cancer patients. Some clones are missing from TCRdb's copy, which holds only in-frame ones; the method was immunoSEQ multiplex PCR. The top ten clones hold 1.5% to 2% of a sample with roughly 52,000 clones, around 95% of them seen once. Sequencing used blood. Every receptor here comes from a woman aged 30 to 39 in good health.

The rearrangement joins TRBV6-1 to TRBJ2-7; TRBD2 might be the D (5 bases). Trimming left V 0 bases short and J 3 bases short, with 9 bases between. CDR3 size: 14 residues. Germline V gives CDR1 MNHNS, CDR2 SASEGT. As DNA, the CDR3 is TGTGCCAGCAGTGAAGCGCTAGCAGACTACGAGCAGTACTTC. Translated, it gives CASSEALADYEQYF.

J is TRBJ1-1 and V is TRBV30; D is uncertain. Germline CDR1 is GTSNPN and CDR2 is SVGIG (reference sequence). The V end was cut by 0 bases, the J end by 10 bases, with 15 bases between. The CDR3 spans 13 residues. This CDR3 reads CAWSVSGEGAAFF. The CDR3 bases are TGTGCCTGGAGTGTTAGTGGAGAGGGTGCAGCTTTCTTT.

The chain links TRBV4-1 to TRBJ2-2; 9 nucleotides match TRBD1. This CDR3 contains 16 residues. V lost 0 bases to trimming and J lost 4 bases; unmatched junction nucleotides: 3. Looked up from germline, CDR1 is MGHRA and CDR2 is YSYEKL. In DNA, the CDR3 is TGCGCCAGCAGCCAAGAAAACAGGGGGCGCACCGGGGAGCTGTTTTTT. Translated: CASSQENRGRTGELFF.

The rearrangement uses TRBV28 and TRBJ1-1; perhaps TRBD1 as D (5 bases). The CDR3 is 14 amino acids. V lost 2 bases and J lost 1, with 8 bases in between. Germline CDR1 and CDR2: MDHEN and SYDVKM. CDR3 sequence: CASSLQGANTEAFF. The CDR3 bases are TGTGCCAGCAGTTTACAGGGAGCGAACACTGAAGCTTTCTTT.

CDR3 loop: CASGSPGKDTEAFF. The CDR3 coding sequence is TGTGCTAGTGGTTCCCCAGGGAAGGACACTGAAGCTTTCTTT. This rearrangement joins TRBV12-5 to TRBJ1-1, with D perhaps TRBD1 (5 bases). Germline V gives CDR1 LGHNT, CDR2 FRNRAP. V was shortened by 4 bases and J by 3 bases, with 12 bases between the two germline ends. This CDR3 region has 14 residues.

J is TRBJ1-5 and V is TRBV28; D perhaps matches TRBD1 (6 bases). Germline CDR1 MDHEN, CDR2 SYDVKM. Trimming removed 5 bases at V and 2 bases at J, with 13 bases between. This CDR3 region has 15 residues. In nucleotides, the CDR3 is TGTGCCAGCAGTCCCCGGGGGCCGGGCAATCAGCCCCAGCATTTT. Amino acids: CASSPRGPGNQPQHF.

The V call is TRBV27, the J call TRBJ2-3; D might be TRBD1 or TRBD2, each matching 5 bases. Trimming removed 2 bases from V and 0 bases from J, with 15 bases in between. The length of the CDR3 is 17 residues. Germline V CDR1 and CDR2: MNHEY, SMNVEV (reference sequence). The CDR3: CASSLGRGPGSTDTQYF. DNA of the CDR3: TGTGCCAGCAGTTTAGGTAGGGGCCCGGGAAGCACAGATACGCAGTATTTT.

The V gene is TRBV10-3, the J gene TRBJ1-1, with D possibly matching TRBD1 (6 bases). CDR1 is ENHRY and CDR2 is SYGVKD in the germline V gene. The CDR3 length is 14 residues. V shed 6 bases and J shed 1 base, with 12 bases lying between them. The CDR3 region is CAISFTGSNTEAFF. In DNA, the CDR3 is TGTGCCATCAGCTTCACAGGGTCGAACACTGAAGCTTTCTTT.

The chain couples TRBV5-4 to TRBJ2-1; unclear D gene. V lost 0 bases and J lost 0, with 7 bases in between. The germline CDR1 and CDR2 sequences are SGHNT and YYREEE (reference sequence). CDR3 length: 15 residues. The CDR3 bases are TGTGCCAGCAGCTTGGTTTCTTACTCCTACAATGAGCAGTTCTTC. It yields the protein CASSLVSYSYNEQFF.

This clone was observed once. The chain is built from TRBV2 and TRBJ2-7; 7 bases are shared with TRBD1. The germline V gene encodes CDR1 SNHLY and CDR2 FYNNEI. The CDR3 runs 13 residues. V was pared by 11 bases and J by 3 bases, with 10 bases of the junction left unmatched. The DNA for the CDR3 is TGTGCCCAGGGGGACCCCGACCACTACGAGCAGTACTTC. This codes for CAQGDPDHYEQYF.

This chain uses TRBV19 with TRBJ2-3; D gene unclear. The CDR3 is 13 residues long. Deletions cut 1 base from V and 4 bases from J, with 6 bases between. Germline CDR1 reads LNHDA; CDR2 reads SQIVND (reference sequence). CDR3 sequence (DNA): TGTGCCAGTAGTATAGCTGGGCCAGATACGCAGTATTTT. Its translation is CASSIAGPDTQYF.

Turning to this clone: Other DNA sequences in this specimen translate into the identical CDR3. J is TRBJ2-6 and V is TRBV5-1, with 11 positions matching TRBD1. CDR1 is SGHRS, CDR2 YFSETQ, per germline. The CDR3 loop spans 18 amino acids. The ends lost 0 bases at V and 1 base at J; junction bases unmatched: 3. The CDR3 here is CASSLAGTGGSGANVLTF. The CDR3 nucleotides read TGCGCCAGCAGCTTGGCCGGGACAGGGGGTTCTGGGGCCAACGTCCTGACTTTC.

The chain uses TRBV16 and TRBJ1-2; D gene unclear. Germline CDR1 reads KGHSY; CDR2 reads FQNENV. This CDR3 has 11 residues. Trimming cost V 6 bases and J 5 bases, with 7 bases left between them. CDR3 sequence: CASRDFYGYTF. As DNA, the CDR3 is TGTGCCAGCAGGGATTTTTATGGCTACACCTTC.

The V and J genes are TRBV3-1 (or the pseudogene TRBV3-2) and TRBJ1-6; 10 bases match TRBD1. Germline CDR1 LGHDT, CDR2 YNNKEL (reference sequence). Germline trimming cut 5 bases from V and 8 bases from J; bases unmatched to any gene: 6. The CDR3 loop spans 15 amino acids. The CDR3 DNA reads as TGTGCCAGCAGCAAACGGACAGGGGGTGATTCACCCCTCCACTTT. Translation gives CASSKRTGGDSPLHF.

This clone came up once. This chain uses TRBV2 with TRBJ2-1; TRBD2 matches 7 bases. The CDR3 is 15 amino acids. Germline CDR1 SNHLY, CDR2 FYNNEI. V gave up 8 bases and J gave up 4 bases; unmatched junction bases: 11. The CDR3, as DNA: TGTGCCAGCTATGGGGCTAGCGGAGCGTACAATGAGCAGTTCTTC. It codes for CASYGASGAYNEQFF.

The rearrangement joins TRBV28 to TRBJ2-1, with 11 positions matching TRBD2. The germline V gene encodes CDR1 MDHEN and CDR2 SYDVKM. V dropped 10 bases and J dropped 8; count of bases not matched to a gene: 10. The CDR3 totals 14 residues. As DNA, the CDR3 is TGTGCCATCGAGTCGACTAGCGGGATGGATGAGCAGTTCTTC. This translates into CAIESTSGMDEQFF.

The CDR3 here is CASSYSTATNEKLFF. In DNA, the CDR3 is TGTGCCAGCAGTTACTCGACCGCAACTAATGAAAAACTGTTTTTT. The gene calls are TRBV6-6 and TRBJ1-4; D gene unclear. CDR1 is MNHNY, CDR2 SVGAGI, per germline (reference sequence). This CDR3 region has 15 residues. Trimming shortened V by 0 bases and J by 0 bases, and 5 bases separated the two germline ends.

The genes are TRBV6-5 and TRBJ2-7; 12 bases match TRBD2. The germline gives CDR1 MNHEY, CDR2 SVGAGI. The CDR3 covers 15 residues. With V trimmed by 0 bases and J by 5 bases, 2 bases remained unmatched. CDR3 DNA sequence: TGTGCCAGCAGTTACTCTCGACTAGCGGGAGACGAGCAGTACTTC. Translation gives CASSYSRLAGDEQYF.

The rearrangement links TRBV19 to TRBJ1-6; perhaps TRBD1 as D (5 bases). Trimming removed 3 bases at V and 7 bases at J, with 16 bases between. Germline lookup yields CDR1 LNHDA and CDR2 SQIVND (reference sequence). The length of the CDR3 is 16 residues. DNA for the CDR3: TGTGCCAGTAGTATGTTCGGGGGAAACCAGAATTCACCCCTCCACTTT. Encoded protein: CASSMFGGNQNSPLHF.

The chain employs TRBV9 and TRBJ2-5; 8 bases fit TRBD1. Per germline, CDR1 SGDLS and CDR2 YYNGEE. CDR3 length equals 15 residues. V lost 3 bases to trimming and J lost 6 bases; unmatched junction nucleotides: 10. The CDR3 DNA is TGTGCCAGCAGCGCCACAACAGGGGGATTACAGACCCAGTACTTC. Residues: CASSATTGGLQTQYF.